This T cell receptor (beta chain) was documented in a study of shared clonotypes between healthy human individuals. Looked up from germline, CDR1 is LNHDA and CDR2 is SQIVND (reference sequence). J gave up 9 bases and V 6 bases, and 11 bases lay outside the gene matches. This CDR3 comprises 15 residues. Method: immunoSEQ multiplex PCR; TCRdb's copy keeps in-frame clones and lacks some. The sample carries around 340,000 clones, less than 75% recorded once. This sequence was found in a young man in good health. The V and J genes are TRBV19 and TRBJ2-3, with 11 positions matching TRBD2. The source material was memory CD4+ T cells sorted from blood. Described subset: CD45RA-negative fraction. The CDR3 sequence is CASSKTSGSLETQYF. The CDR3 DNA reads TGTGCCAGTAGCAAAACTAGCGGGAGCCTTGAGACGCAGTATTTT.